The entry below gives a single T cell receptor beta chain sequence along with its context. TCRdb's copy holds only in-frame clones and misses some; the assay was immunoSEQ multiplex PCR. Of a few hundred thousand clones in the sample, roughly 87% were seen once. Treatment of the sample: over 15 received Ad26.COV2.S at low or high dose, single or two shots; a few received placebo; per-sample allocation not given. Samples were taken on day 63 after the first vaccine or placebo injection. Germline lookup yields CDR1 MDHEN and CDR2 SYDVKM. The length of the CDR3 is 14 residues. V shed 6 bases, J shed 1 base, and the junction held 3 bases outside the gene matches. This record comes from a study of Ad26.COV2.S vaccination and SARS-CoV-2 variants.

V usage is TRBV28 and J usage is TRBJ2-7; 10 bases line up with TRBD2. The source was peripheral blood, collected in a trial of Ad26.COV2.S vaccine versus placebo. This TCR derives from a person between 18 and 65 years old who received the Ad26.COV2.S COVID-19 vaccine or a placebo. The chain's CDR3 is CASRKLAGSYEQYF. In DNA form, the CDR3 reads TGTGCCAGCAGGAAACTAGCGGGATCCTACGAGCAGTACTTC.